This T cell receptor (beta chain) is drawn from a study of response to subunit inactivated influenza vaccine. Study outcomes and limitations: Only a handful of new T cells, the authors suggested, are recruited with each seasonal influenza vaccination.

TCRdb reanalysed the RT-PCR reads using MiXCR and keeps one entry per CDR3 protein. The sample consists of some 850,000 distinct CDR3 sequences, under 20% of them appearing once. The CDR3 extends over 18 amino acids. Germline loops: CDR1 MNHNS, CDR2 SASEGT. The V gene end was trimmed by 9 bases and the J gene end by 1 base; junction bases not matched to a gene: 16. With respect to this clonotype: Its antigen is still unknown.

The chain is built from TRBV6-1 and TRBJ2-1; 9 positions match TRBD2. Material: PBMCs from blood, obtained 4 to 6 days after vaccination. This receptor was identified in a man aged 50 or older who received an inactivated influenza vaccine. CDR3 loop: CASSRGASGGPSYNEQFF. CDR3 coding DNA: TGTGCCAGTAGCAGGGGCGCGAGCGGGGGGCCTTCCTACAATGAGCAGTTCTTC.